This T cell receptor (beta chain) came from a study of shared clonotypes between healthy human individuals. Only in-frame clones appear in the TCRdb table, and some are missing; sequencing was by immunoSEQ multiplex PCR. This sample has about 2.4 million clones, with about 92% found just once. V shed 4 bases and J shed 0 bases, with 8 bases lying between them. CDR3 size: 14 residues. Germline lookup yields CDR1 SGHTA and CDR2 FQGTGA. Both subsets, CD45RA+ naive and CD45RA-negative memory, were split from the CD4+ cells. Findings of the study overall: A handful of donors shared 4.5% to 6.5% of their naive CD4 clonotypes.

In regard to this clone: The antigen is not known.

Input material: naive CD4+ T cells sorted from blood. Subset of the sample: CD45RA+ positively selected. This chain links TRBV7-3 with TRBJ2-3, with D possibly TRBD1 on 5 matching bases. The clonotype originates from a man between 18 and 35 years old in good health. CDR3 coding DNA: TGTGCCAGCAGCTCTCGACAGAGCACAGATACGCAGTATTTT. It encodes CASSSRQSTDTQYF.